What follows are 21 T cell receptor beta chains derived from one specimen sequenced in a study of shared clonotypes between healthy human individuals. Sequencing was performed with immunoSEQ multiplex PCR; in TCRdb, only in-frame clones are kept and a portion is missing. The data show over a million clones, approximately 80% seen once. Input material: memory CD4+ T cells from PBMCs. The subset is: CD45RA-negative fraction. The receptor set was obtained from a man between 18 and 35 years old in good health. Some clones in this sample may be carry-over from other donors' samples.

To note about this clone: The identical CDR3 is also encoded by other nucleotide sequences in the sample. The J gene is TRBJ1-4, the V gene TRBV5-1, with no clear D. The V and J ends lost 1 base and 0 bases respectively, with 7 bases between them. The CDR3 totals 15 residues. Germline CDR1 is SGHRS and CDR2 is YFSETQ. Written as DNA, the CDR3 is TGCGCCAGCAGCTTGTTCCCCGCAACTAATGAAAAACTGTTTTTT. Protein: CASSLFPATNEKLFF.

This clone was seen many times. J is TRBJ1-2 and V is TRBV2; D gene uncertain. Germline CDR1 reads SNHLY; CDR2 reads FYNNEI. The germline V and J ends were trimmed by 2 bases and 8 bases, with 12 bases remaining between them. The CDR3 loop spans 13 amino acids. The CDR3 here is CASSECERCGYTF. The CDR3 DNA sequence: TGTGCCAGCAGTGAATGTGAAAGGTGCGGCTACACCTTC.

About this clone itself: Other DNA sequences of this sample code for an identical CDR3. The chain is built from TRBV19 and TRBJ1-2, with 9 bases fitting TRBD1. The germline CDR1 and CDR2 sequences are LNHDA and SQIVND (reference sequence). Trimming at V came to 4 bases and at J to 8 bases, leaving 5 bases not matched to a gene. The CDR3 is 13 residues long. CDR3 in amino acids: CASSTDRGGGYTF. CDR3 nucleotide sequence: TGTGCCAGTAGTACGGACAGGGGAGGAGGCTACACCTTC.

This clone was seen ten or more times. Different DNA sequences within this sample yield the same CDR3. J is TRBJ1-1 and V is TRBV28, with unresolved D. The length of the CDR3 is 11 residues. Trimming removed 8 bases at V and 0 bases at J, with 4 bases between. Germline loops: CDR1 MDHEN, CDR2 SYDVKM. The CDR3 coding sequence is TGTGCCAGCGGCGTGAACACTGAAGCTTTCTTT. It yields the protein CASGVNTEAFF.

Many counts were recorded for this clone. The chain joins TRBV20-1 to TRBJ1-4, with a weak D call TRBD1 (5 bases). Germline loops: CDR1 DFQATT, CDR2 SNEGSKA (reference sequence). Trimming left V 0 bases short and J 16 bases short, with 12 bases between. This CDR3 is 11 amino acids long. CDR3 protein: CSARDRDPGFF. The CDR3 DNA sequence: TGCAGTGCTAGAGATCGGGACCCGGGGTTTTTT.

The J gene is TRBJ2-2, the V gene TRBV5-1, with no clear D. With 1 base removed from V and 7 bases from J, the gap between germline ends came to 11 bases. The germline gives CDR1 SGHRS, CDR2 YFSETQ. The CDR3 consists of 14 residues. This CDR3 is CASSLPLGVGELFF. CDR3 in DNA: TGCGCCAGCAGCTTGCCACTTGGGGTCGGGGAGCTGTTTTTT.

The chain couples TRBV4-1 to TRBJ2-5; D possibly corresponds to TRBD2 (5 bases). This CDR3 has 16 amino acids. The V end was cut by 1 base, the J end by 2 bases, with 14 bases between. Per germline, CDR1 MGHRA and CDR2 YSYEKL. CDR3 region: CASSQGPTRGQETQYF. CDR3 nucleotides: TGCGCCAGCAGCCAAGGTCCCACTAGAGGGCAAGAGACCCAGTACTTC.

This chain connects TRBV7-9 to TRBJ1-1; D uncertain. The CDR3 consists of 15 residues. With 1 base removed from V and 0 bases from J, the gap between germline ends came to 9 bases. The germline gives CDR1 SEHNR, CDR2 FQNEAQ (reference sequence). In nucleotides, the CDR3 is TGTGCCAGCAGCTTAGTCCGTTGGATGAACACTGAAGCTTTCTTT. Its translation is CASSLVRWMNTEAFF.

V and J are TRBV15 and TRBJ2-5, with 8 bases lining up with TRBD1. The length of the CDR3 is 15 residues. Germline CDR1 and CDR2: LNHNV and YYDKDF (reference sequence). V shed 0 bases, J shed 5 bases, and the junction held 5 bases outside the gene matches. The CDR3 nucleotides are TGTGCCACCAGCAGAGATAGGAGGACAGGGGAGACCCAGTACTTC. It yields the protein CATSRDRRTGETQYF.

This chain links TRBV18 with TRBJ2-7; D remains ambiguous. Germline CDR1 KGHSH, CDR2 LQKENI. Trimming took 0 bases from V and 3 from J, leaving 6 bases between them. The CDR3 runs to 13 residues. The CDR3: CASSPPGIYEQYF. The CDR3 nucleotides read TGTGCCAGCTCACCACCAGGGATCTACGAGCAGTACTTC.

About this clone itself: Other DNA variants within this sample encode the same CDR3. CDR3 bases: TGCGCCAGCAGCTTGGGGGGGACAGCCGCAACTAATGAAAAACTGTTTTTT. Translated, it gives CASSLGGTAATNEKLFF. The rearrangement links TRBV5-1 to TRBJ1-4, with 7 bases identical to TRBD1. Unmatched junction bases numbered 5, after V lost 0 bases and J lost 0 bases. The CDR3 consists of 17 residues. CDR1 is SGHRS, CDR2 YFSETQ, per germline.

The rearrangement links TRBV6-5 to TRBJ1-4; no clear D. V dropped 3 bases and J dropped 0 bases, with 11 bases sitting between them. Germline V gene sequence: CDR1 MNHEY, CDR2 SVGAGI. The CDR3 is 16 residues long. CDR3 DNA: TGTGCCAGCAGTTATCATGGGAGTGCAACTAATGAAAAACTGTTTTTT. Translating gives CASSYHGSATNEKLFF.

Here the CDR3 DNA reads TGCGCCAGCAGCCAAGAAAGGGCTAGCGGTAACTACGAGCAGTACTTC. Protein product: CASSQERASGNYEQYF. V gene TRBV4-1 combines with J gene TRBJ2-7; 7 bases fit TRBD2. Germline V lookup: CDR1 MGHRA, CDR2 YSYEKL. The J segment lost 3 bases and the V segment lost 0 bases, leaving 8 bases of the junction unmatched. The CDR3 is 16 amino acids.

The rearrangement links TRBV5-1 to TRBJ2-3; the D call may be TRBD1 or TRBD2 (5 bases each). The CDR3 sequence is 14 residues long. V shed 5 bases and J shed 2 bases, with 12 bases lying between them. Germline CDR1 is SGHRS and CDR2 is YFSETQ. In DNA form, the CDR3 reads TGCGCCAGCAGTCCTTTTGGGACCACAGATACGCAGTATTTT. Translated, it gives CASSPFGTTDTQYF.

The chain is built from TRBV19 and TRBJ1-1; D gene uncertain. CDR3 size: 14 residues. Germline V gene lookup returns CDR1 LNHDA and CDR2 SQIVND (reference sequence). V was cut by 4 bases and J by 11 bases, with 20 bases left in between. This CDR3 reads CASSTPAPLYWAFF. CDR3 DNA: TGTGCCAGTAGTACGCCGGCGCCTCTATATTGGGCTTTCTTT.

This chain connects TRBV28 to TRBJ1-2, with TRBD1 identical over 8 bases. Trimming at V came to 5 bases and at J to 2 bases, leaving 13 bases not matched to a gene. The length of the CDR3 is 17 residues. Germline CDR1 reads MDHEN; CDR2 reads SYDVKM. The CDR3 region has the DNA TGTGCCAGCAGTCGCGACAGGGGACCTAGAAGGAACTATGGCTACACCTTC. Its translation: CASSRDRGPRRNYGYTF.

The V gene is TRBV5-6, the J gene TRBJ1-5, with a possible D match to TRBD1 (5 bases). There are 18 residues in the CDR3. Germline V CDR1 and CDR2: SGHDT, YYEEEE. The ends were cut back, 2 bases at V and 1 base at J, with 19 bases in the middle. The CDR3 DNA is TGTGCCAGCAGCTTACTTGGGGCATCAGAATCGAGCAATCAGCCCCAGCATTTT. Encoded protein: CASSLLGASESSNQPQHF.

The V gene is TRBV7-2, the J gene TRBJ2-1; D gene ambiguous. The CDR3 extends over 15 amino acids. Trimming removed 4 bases at V and 0 bases at J, with 10 bases between. Germline lookup yields CDR1 SGHTA and CDR2 FQGNSA. CDR3 DNA sequence: TGTGCCAGCAGCTCCCTCCGGGCCTCCTACAATGAGCAGTTCTTC. It translates to CASSSLRASYNEQFF.

The V call is TRBV2, the J call TRBJ2-5, with 10 bases aligning to TRBD1. Germline V gene lookup returns CDR1 SNHLY and CDR2 FYNNEI. The CDR3 sequence is 15 residues long. The V segment lost 5 bases and the J segment 5 bases; nucleotides outside the gene matches: 8. CDR3 nucleotides: TGTGCCAGCAGTATAACGACAGGGGGCGGGGAGACCCAGTACTTC. Translation gives CASSITTGGGETQYF.

This chain connects TRBV7-2 to TRBJ2-5, with a weak D call TRBD2 (6 bases). This CDR3 comprises 14 residues. V lost 1 base, J lost 4 bases, and 10 bases lay in between. Germline CDR1 is SGHTA and CDR2 is FQGNSA. The CDR3 spells CASSLGVGGETQYF. CDR3 in DNA: TGTGCCAGCAGCTTAGGGGTGGGGGGAGAGACCCAGTACTTC.

The gene calls are TRBV5-4 and TRBJ2-1; no reliable D call. CDR3 length equals 15 residues. The germline V gene has CDR1 SGHNT and CDR2 YYREEE (reference sequence). With 4 bases removed from V and 0 bases from J, the gap between germline ends came to 11 bases. CDR3 DNA: TGTGCCAGCAGCACCGCGTTGAGCTCCTACAATGAGCAGTTCTTC. Translated: CASSTALSSYNEQFF.